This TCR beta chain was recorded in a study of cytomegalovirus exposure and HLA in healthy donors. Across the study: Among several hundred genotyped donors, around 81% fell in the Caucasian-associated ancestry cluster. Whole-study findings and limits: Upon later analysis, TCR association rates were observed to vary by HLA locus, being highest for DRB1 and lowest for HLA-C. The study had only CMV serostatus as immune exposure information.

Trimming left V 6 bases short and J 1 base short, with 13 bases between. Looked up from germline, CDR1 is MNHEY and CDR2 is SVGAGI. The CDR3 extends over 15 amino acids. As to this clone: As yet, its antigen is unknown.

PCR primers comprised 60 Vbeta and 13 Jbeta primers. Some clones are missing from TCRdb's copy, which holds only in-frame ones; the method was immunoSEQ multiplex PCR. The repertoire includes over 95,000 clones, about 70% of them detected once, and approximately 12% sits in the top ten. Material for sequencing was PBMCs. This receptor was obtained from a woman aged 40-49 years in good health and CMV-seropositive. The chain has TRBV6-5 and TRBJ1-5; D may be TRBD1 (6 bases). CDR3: CASRLNRESNQPQHF. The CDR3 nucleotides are TGTGCCAGCAGACTTAACAGGGAAAGCAATCAGCCCCAGCATTTT.